This is a list of T cell receptor beta chains from one sample in a study of blood T cell repertoires in COVID-19. TCRdb keeps only in-frame clones here, not all; method: immunoSEQ multiplex PCR. The top ten hold around 12% of the sample, which has 270,000 or so clones, approximately 87% seen once. Material: peripheral blood. The receptors here all came from a woman in her twenties or thirties with COVID-19, enrolled during active disease. The CDR3 runs from the conserved cysteine through the conserved F or W. The order of the fields is clone size, J gene, V gene, D gene, CDR3 DNA, CDR3 protein. The D gene is left open where the match is weak. Rows give clone size only sometimes, using once, few, many, or a class for an expanded clone.

-,TRBJ2-7,TRBV7-2,TRBD2,TGTGCCAGCAGCTTCACTAGCGGGGGGGGGATCGAGCAGTACTTC,CASSFTSGGGIEQYF
-,TRBJ2-7,TRBV12-5,-,TGTGCTAGTGGTTTCAGGGTTCACGAGCAGTACTTC,CASGFRVHEQYF
-,TRBJ2-2,TRBV11-3,TRBD2,TGTGCCAGCAGCTTAGGCAATCGGGGGGGCAAGGCCGGGGAGCTGTTTTTT,CASSLGNRGGKAGELFF
-,TRBJ2-7,TRBV10-3,-,TGTGCCATCAGTGAATTGAGCGAGCAGTACTTC,CAISELSEQYF
-,TRBJ2-7,TRBV11-2,-,TGTGCCAGCAGCCTTACTAGCACGTACGACGAGCAGTACTTC,CASSLTSTYDEQYF
-,TRBJ2-5,TRBV7-9,-,TGTGCCAGCAGCTTTGGACAGTTGCAGATGGAAGAGACCCAGTACTTC,CASSFGQLQMEETQYF
few,TRBJ2-1,TRBV19,TRBD2,TGTGCCAGTAGTATCCCCCGCGGGGGGTTGTACAATGAGCAGTTCTTC,CASSIPRGGLYNEQFF
-,TRBJ2-7,TRBV9,-,TGTGCCAGCAGCGTAGGTGGGGCGGGGCCCTACGAGCAGTACTTC,CASSVGGAGPYEQYF
-,TRBJ1-2,TRBV9,TRBD1,TGTGCCAGCAGAGCCACAACAGGGGGAGCCGGCTACACCTTC,CASRATTGGAGYTF
-,TRBJ2-2,TRBV11-3,-,TGTGCCAGCAGTCCCCGACTGAACACCGGGGAGCTGTTTTTT,CASSPRLNTGELFF
-,TRBJ2-3,TRBV5-1,-,TGCGCCAGCAGCTTCAGGGTTCGAGGCACAGATACGCAGTATTTT,CASSFRVRGTDTQYF
-,TRBJ2-7,TRBV4-1,-,TGCGCCAGCAGCGAAGGGGACTTCCACTCCTACGAGCAGTACTTC,CASSEGDFHSYEQYF
once,TRBJ2-1,TRBV2,-,TGTGCCAGCAGTGTCCAGTACAATGAGCAGTTCTTC,CASSVQYNEQFF
few,TRBJ2-1,TRBV5-1,TRBD2,TGCGCCAGCAGCAGAGGGACTAGTGGAAATAATGAGCAGTTCTTC,CASSRGTSGNNEQFF
-,TRBJ2-3,TRBV27,TRBD1,TGTGCCAGCAGGCCGTCCGGGACAGGGGTTACAGATACGCAGTATTTT,CASRPSGTGVTDTQYF
-,TRBJ2-1,TRBV5-1,TRBD2,TGCGCCAGCAAAACCCTACTAGCGGGGTTGGTCTTC,CASKTLLAGLVF
-,TRBJ2-7,TRBV21-1,-,TGTGCCAGCAGCAAAATAAGGGGAGGCAACCCCTACGAGCAGTACTTC,CASSKIRGGNPYEQYF
-,TRBJ2-2,TRBV2,TRBD1,TGTGCCAGCACCCGGACAGGAAACACCGGGGAGCTGTTTTTT,CASTRTGNTGELFF
-,TRBJ1-3,TRBV25-1,TRBD1,TGTGCCAGCCGACCCGGACAGGGGCCAAACACCATATATTTT,CASRPGQGPNTIYF
once,TRBJ1-5,TRBV7-9,-,TGTGCCAGCAGCCTGGGACTGGGACTCAATCAGCCCCAGCATTTT,CASSLGLGLNQPQHF
-,TRBJ2-1,TRBV19,-,TGTGCCAGTAGTATAATGTCTCTCAATGAGCAGTTCTTC,CASSIMSLNEQFF
-,TRBJ1-1,TRBV30,-,TGTGCCTGGAAGCCACGAGTCTTGTTTAATATGAACACTGAAGCTTTCTTT,CAWKPRVLFNMNTEAFF
-,TRBJ2-5,TRBV27,-,TGTGCCAGCAGTTTTAGGAGGCAAGAGACCCAGTACTTC,CASSFRRQETQYF
-,TRBJ1-1,TRBV27,-,TGTGCCAGCAGTTTATGGAGGGGGAACACTGAAGCTTTCTTT,CASSLWRGNTEAFF
-,TRBJ2-7,TRBV27,-,TGTGCCAGCAGTTTATGGCAGGGAAACTACGAGCAGTACTTC,CASSLWQGNYEQYF
-,TRBJ1-2,TRBV6-6,-,TGTGCCAGCAGTACCCAGGGAAGGGGCTACACCTTC,CASSTQGRGYTF
-,TRBJ1-1,TRBV19,TRBD1,TGTGCCAGTAGTATGACAGGGTATTATAACACTGAAGCTTTCTTT,CASSMTGYYNTEAFF
-,TRBJ2-7,TRBV5-1,TRBD2,TGCGCCAGCAGCTTGTTCCCTAGCGGGGGGGGAACCTACGAGCAGTACTTC,CASSLFPSGGGTYEQYF
-,TRBJ2-6,TRBV5-1,-,TGCGCCAGCAGCTCAATGACAGGCACTGGGGCCAACGTCCTGACTTTC,CASSSMTGTGANVLTF
-,TRBJ2-7,TRBV18,TRBD1,TGTGCCAGCTCACCGAGGACAGGGGCTCCCAACGAGCAGTACTTC,CASSPRTGAPNEQYF
-,TRBJ1-1,TRBV19,TRBD1,TGTGCCAGTAGTATATACAGCAGAGGGACAGTAAACACTGAAGCTTTCTTT,CASSIYSRGTVNTEAFF
-,TRBJ2-5,TRBV2,-,TGTGCCAGCAGTGATCGGGTGGAGACCCAGTACTTC,CASSDRVETQYF
-,TRBJ1-4,TRBV2,TRBD1,TGTGCCAGCACCGGGGGACAGATGGATGAAAAACTGTTTTTT,CASTGGQMDEKLFF
-,TRBJ2-7,TRBV6-5,-,TGTGCCAGCAGCCGAACACTCGTAGCCGGGGGCGAGCAGTACTTC,CASSRTLVAGGEQYF
-,TRBJ1-5,TRBV4-2,TRBD1,TGTGCCAGCAGCCAGGACAGGGGAGATCAGCCCCAGCATTTT,CASSQDRGDQPQHF